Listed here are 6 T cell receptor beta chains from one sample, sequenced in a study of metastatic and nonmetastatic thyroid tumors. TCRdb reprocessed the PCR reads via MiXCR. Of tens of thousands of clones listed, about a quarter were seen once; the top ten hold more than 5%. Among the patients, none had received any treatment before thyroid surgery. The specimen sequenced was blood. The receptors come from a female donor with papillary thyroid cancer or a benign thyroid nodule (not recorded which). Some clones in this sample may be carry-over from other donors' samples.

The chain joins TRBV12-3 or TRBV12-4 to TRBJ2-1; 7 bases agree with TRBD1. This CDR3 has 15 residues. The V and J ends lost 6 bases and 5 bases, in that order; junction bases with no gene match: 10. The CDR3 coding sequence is TGTGCCAGCAGAAGCGGACAGGTCCCGAACAATGAGCAGTTCTTC. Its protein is CASRSGQVPNNEQFF.

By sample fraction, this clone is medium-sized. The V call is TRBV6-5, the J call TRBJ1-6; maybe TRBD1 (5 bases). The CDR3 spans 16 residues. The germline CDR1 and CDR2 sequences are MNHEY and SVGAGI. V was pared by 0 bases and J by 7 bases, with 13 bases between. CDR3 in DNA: TGTGCCAGCAGTTACTCGACTGGGGGACCCAATTCACCCCTCCACTTT. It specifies CASSYSTGGPNSPLHF.

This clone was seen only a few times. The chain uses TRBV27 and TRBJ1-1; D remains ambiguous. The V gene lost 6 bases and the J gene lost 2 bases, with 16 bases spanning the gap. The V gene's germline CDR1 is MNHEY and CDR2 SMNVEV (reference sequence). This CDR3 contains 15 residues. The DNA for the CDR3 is TGTGCCAGCAGGACCTGGAGCCAACCAAACACTGAAGCTTTCTTT. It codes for CASRTWSQPNTEAFF.

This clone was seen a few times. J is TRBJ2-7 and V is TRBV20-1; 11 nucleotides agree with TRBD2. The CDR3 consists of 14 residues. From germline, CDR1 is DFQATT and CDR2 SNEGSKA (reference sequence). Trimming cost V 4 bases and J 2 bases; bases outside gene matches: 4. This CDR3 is CSATPSGRTYEQYF. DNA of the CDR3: TGCAGTGCTACCCCTAGCGGGAGGACCTACGAGCAGTACTTC.

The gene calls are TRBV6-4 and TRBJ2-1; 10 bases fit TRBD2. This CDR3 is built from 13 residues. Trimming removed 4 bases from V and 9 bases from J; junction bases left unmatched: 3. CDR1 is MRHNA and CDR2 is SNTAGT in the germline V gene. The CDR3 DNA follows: TGTGCCAGCAGTGTGAGACTAGCGGGTGAGCAGTTCTTC. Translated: CASSVRLAGEQFF.

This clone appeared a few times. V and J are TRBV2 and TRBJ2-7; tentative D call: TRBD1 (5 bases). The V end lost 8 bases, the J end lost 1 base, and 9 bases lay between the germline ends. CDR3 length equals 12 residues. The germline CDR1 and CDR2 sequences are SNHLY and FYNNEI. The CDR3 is CASHDSSYEQYF. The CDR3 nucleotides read TGTGCCAGCCACGACAGTTCCTACGAGCAGTACTTC.